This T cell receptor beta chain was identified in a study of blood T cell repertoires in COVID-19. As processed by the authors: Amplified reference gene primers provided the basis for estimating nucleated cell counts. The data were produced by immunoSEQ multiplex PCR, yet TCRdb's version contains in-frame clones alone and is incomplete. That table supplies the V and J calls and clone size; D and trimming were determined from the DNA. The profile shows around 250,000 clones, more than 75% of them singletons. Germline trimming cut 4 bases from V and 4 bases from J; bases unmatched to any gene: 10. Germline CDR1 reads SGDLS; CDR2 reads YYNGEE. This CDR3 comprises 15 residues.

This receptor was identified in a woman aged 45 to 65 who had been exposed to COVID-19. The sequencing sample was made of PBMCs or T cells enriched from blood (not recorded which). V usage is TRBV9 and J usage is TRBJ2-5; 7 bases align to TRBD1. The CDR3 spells CASSSYPRGTETQYF. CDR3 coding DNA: TGTGCCAGCAGCTCCTACCCCAGGGGGACAGAGACCCAGTACTTC.